This TCR beta chain was found in a study of CD8 T cells in ankylosing spondylitis. CDR1 and CDR2 (germline): SGDLS, YYNGEE. J was trimmed by 5 bases and V by 3 bases; bases with no gene match: 8. The CDR3 length is 14 residues. In the case of this clonotype: Its antigen remains unknown.

Quantitative barcoded 5'-RACE was used to prepare TCR beta libraries. TCRdb reanalysed the 5' RACE reads using MiXCR and keeps one entry per CDR3 protein. This table holds roughly 440,000 distinct CDR3 sequences, roughly 17% found once. Study observations and caveats: It appeared that ankylosing spondylitis blood was characterized by a TCR beta motif of seven or eight highly homologous variants.

Sequences were obtained from blood, either unsorted or a sorted T cell fraction (not recorded which). The TCR comes from a male donor with ankylosing spondylitis. The chain joins TRBV9 to TRBJ2-7, with 7 bases identical to TRBD1. In DNA, the CDR3 is TGTGCCAGCAGCGCCGGGACAGCCCTCCACGAGCAGTACTTC. Translated: CASSAGTALHEQYF.